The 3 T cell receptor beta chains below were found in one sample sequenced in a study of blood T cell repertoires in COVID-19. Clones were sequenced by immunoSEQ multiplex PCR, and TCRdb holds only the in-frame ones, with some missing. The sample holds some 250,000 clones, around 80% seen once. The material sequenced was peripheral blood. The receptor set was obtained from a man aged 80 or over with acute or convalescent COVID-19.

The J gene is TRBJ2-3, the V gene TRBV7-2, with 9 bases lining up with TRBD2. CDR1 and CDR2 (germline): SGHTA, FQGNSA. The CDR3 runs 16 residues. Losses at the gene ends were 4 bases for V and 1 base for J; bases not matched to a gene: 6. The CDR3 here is CASSYRSSGGTDTQYF. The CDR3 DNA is TGTGCCAGCAGCTACCGATCTAGCGGGGGCACAGATACGCAGTATTTT. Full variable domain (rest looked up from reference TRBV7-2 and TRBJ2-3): GAGVSQSPSNKVTEKGKDVELRCDPISGHTALYWYRQSLGQGLEFLIYFQGNSAPDKSGLPSDRFSAERTGGSVSTLTIQRTQQEDSAVYLCASSYRSSGGTDTQYFGPGTRLTVL.

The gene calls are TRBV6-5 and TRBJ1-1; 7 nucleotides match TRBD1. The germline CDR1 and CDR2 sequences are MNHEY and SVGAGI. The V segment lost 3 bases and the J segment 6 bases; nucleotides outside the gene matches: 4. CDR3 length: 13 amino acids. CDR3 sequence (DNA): TGTGCCAGCAGTTATGACAGGGTCGCTGAAGCTTTCTTT. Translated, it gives CASSYDRVAEAFF.

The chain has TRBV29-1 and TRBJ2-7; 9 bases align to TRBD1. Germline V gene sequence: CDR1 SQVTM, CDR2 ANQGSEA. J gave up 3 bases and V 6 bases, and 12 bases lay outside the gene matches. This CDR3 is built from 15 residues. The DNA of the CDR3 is TGCAGCGTCGCCGGTACCGGGACAGGGAACTACGAGCAGTACTTC. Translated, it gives CSVAGTGTGNYEQYF.